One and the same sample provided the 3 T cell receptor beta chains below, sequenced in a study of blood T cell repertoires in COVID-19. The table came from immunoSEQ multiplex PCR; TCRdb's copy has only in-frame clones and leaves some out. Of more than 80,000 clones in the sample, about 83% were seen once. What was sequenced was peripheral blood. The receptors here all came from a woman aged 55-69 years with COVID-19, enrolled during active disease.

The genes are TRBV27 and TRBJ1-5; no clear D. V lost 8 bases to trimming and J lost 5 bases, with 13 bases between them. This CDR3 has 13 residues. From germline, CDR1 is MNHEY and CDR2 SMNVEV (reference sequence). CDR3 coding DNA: TGTGCCAGCGGGCTCGCGGGGTATCAGCCCCAGCATTTT. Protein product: CASGLAGYQPQHF.

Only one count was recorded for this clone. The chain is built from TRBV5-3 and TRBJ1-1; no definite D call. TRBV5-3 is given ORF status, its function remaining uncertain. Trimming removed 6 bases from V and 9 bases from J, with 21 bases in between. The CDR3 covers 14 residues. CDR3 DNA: TGTGCCAGAACCCTAGACCCCTCTGACCCGAAAGCTTTCTTT. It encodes CARTLDPSDPKAFF.

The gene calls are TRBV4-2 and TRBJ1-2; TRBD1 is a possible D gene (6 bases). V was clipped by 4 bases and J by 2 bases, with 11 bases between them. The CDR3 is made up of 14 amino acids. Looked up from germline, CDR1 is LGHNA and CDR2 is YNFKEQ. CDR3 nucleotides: TGTGCCAGCAGCCTTGGGGACAACAACTATGGCTACACCTTC. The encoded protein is CASSLGDNNYGYTF.